A selection of T cell receptor beta chains follows, all from one sample in a study of blood T cell repertoires in COVID-19. Repertoires were generated with immunoSEQ multiplex PCR, while TCRdb's copy carries only in-frame clones and drops some. The table lists some 330,000 clones, approximately 87% of them singletons, with around 4% in the top ten. Material for sequencing was peripheral blood. These receptors came from a woman aged 50 to 60 with active or convalescent COVID-19. Each CDR3 is given with its conserved first and last residue. A D gene is named only where the DNA matches it firmly. A row's size may be missing; if present it is once, few, many or a size class.

size: NA
D: NA
J: TRBJ1-4
V: TRBV30
DNA: TGTGCCTGGAGTACCGCTCTTACCCGGGGGAATGAAAAACTGTTTTTT
CDR3: CAWSTALTRGNEKLFF

size: once
D: NA
J: TRBJ1-2
V: TRBV5-1
DNA: TGCGCCAGCAGCTTGGGAGGGAATAACTATGGCTACACCTTC
CDR3: CASSLGGNNYGYTF

size: NA
D: NA
J: TRBJ1-1
V: TRBV30
DNA: TGTGCCTGGAGTTTATACGGTCGAACTGAAGCTTTCTTT
CDR3: CAWSLYGRTEAFF

size: NA
D: TRBD2
J: TRBJ2-3
V: TRBV9
DNA: TGTGCCAGCAGCACCCGGGACTACCGAGATACGCAGTATTTT
CDR3: CASSTRDYRDTQYF

size: NA
D: TRBD2
J: TRBJ2-2
V: TRBV28
DNA: TGTGCCAGCAGTTTCGGGGGGGTAGGCACCGGGGAGCTGTTTTTT
CDR3: CASSFGGVGTGELFF

size: NA
D: NA
J: TRBJ2-7
V: TRBV3-1/TRBV3-2
DNA: TGTGCCAGCAGCCGGAACGTAGGCGGCCCCGGTAAGTTCTTC
CDR3: CASSRNVGGPGKFF

size: NA
D: NA
J: TRBJ1-1
V: TRBV28
DNA: TGTGCCAGCAGTTCCGACCAGAGCGGGAACACTGAAGCTTTCTTT
CDR3: CASSSDQSGNTEAFF

size: NA
D: TRBD2
J: TRBJ2-1
V: TRBV5-4
DNA: TGTGCCAGCACGTCGGCCAGCGGGAGCAATGAGCAGTTCTTC
CDR3: CASTSASGSNEQFF

size: once
D: NA
J: TRBJ2-5
V: TRBV18
DNA: TGTGCCAGCTCACCACTTCAGCCTGACTTTGGGACCCAGTACTTC
CDR3: CASSPLQPDFGTQYF

size: few
D: NA
J: TRBJ1-2
V: TRBV6-5
DNA: TGTGCCAGCAGGGACAGCCGCACGGGTGGCTACACCTTC
CDR3: CASRDSRTGGYTF

size: NA
D: NA
J: TRBJ1-2
V: TRBV5-1
DNA: TGCGCCAGCAGAGATTCTTGGACACCTACTAACTATGGCTACACCTTC
CDR3: CASRDSWTPTNYGYTF

size: NA
D: NA
J: TRBJ2-2
V: TRBV2
DNA: TGTGCCAGCAGTGATGGTAGCGGGAACACCGGGGAGCTGTTTTTT
CDR3: CASSDGSGNTGELFF

size: NA
D: NA
J: TRBJ1-6
V: TRBV28
DNA: TGTGCCAGCAGGAACGGGGGGGGGTATAATTCACCCCTCCACTTT
CDR3: CASRNGGGYNSPLHF

size: NA
D: NA
J: TRBJ1-5
V: TRBV7-2
DNA: TGTGCCAGCAGCTACCTTCCTTCCAGGGGAGGCAATCAGCCCCAGCATTTT
CDR3: CASSYLPSRGGNQPQHF

size: NA
D: NA
J: TRBJ1-5
V: TRBV7-9
DNA: TGTGCCAGCACGGCATCAGGGGTGAGCAATCAGCCCCAGCATTTT
CDR3: CASTASGVSNQPQHF

size: NA
D: NA
J: TRBJ2-2
V: TRBV7-2
DNA: TGTGCCAGACAGGGTTACAACACCGGGGAGCTGTTTTTT
CDR3: CARQGYNTGELFF

size: NA
D: TRBD1
J: TRBJ2-5
V: TRBV6-2/TRBV6-3
DNA: TGTGCCAGCAGTTACTCCCCCGACAGGGTTGAGACCCAGTACTTC
CDR3: CASSYSPDRVETQYF

size: NA
D: TRBD1
J: TRBJ2-7
V: TRBV2
DNA: TGTGCCAGCAAGGGGGACAGGACCTACGAGCAGTACTTC
CDR3: CASKGDRTYEQYF

size: NA
D: TRBD1
J: TRBJ1-2
V: TRBV5-1
DNA: TGCGCCAGCAGCCGGGACAGCTATGGCTACACCTTC
CDR3: CASSRDSYGYTF

size: few
D: NA
J: TRBJ2-7
V: TRBV6-5
DNA: TGTGCCAGCAGTATACTCCTAGACCCTTCCTACGAGCAGTACTTC
CDR3: CASSILLDPSYEQYF

size: NA
D: TRBD2
J: TRBJ2-1
V: TRBV4-1
DNA: TGCGCCAGCAGCCTAACCGGGACTAGCTCCAATGAGCAGTTCTTC
CDR3: CASSLTGTSSNEQFF

size: NA
D: TRBD1
J: TRBJ1-2
V: TRBV28
DNA: TGTGCCAGCAGAGGCGGACAGGGCCCCCGGGGAGGCTACACCTTC
CDR3: CASRGGQGPRGGYTF

size: NA
D: TRBD1
J: TRBJ1-6
V: TRBV11-2
DNA: TGTGCCAGCAGCTTATTGTCAGGGACAGAACTCCACTTT
CDR3: CASSLLSGTELHF

size: NA
D: NA
J: TRBJ1-6
V: TRBV7-9
DNA: TGTGCCAGCGTATCCGGGGGTAATTCACCCCTCCACTTT
CDR3: CASVSGGNSPLHF

size: NA
D: TRBD2
J: TRBJ2-7
V: TRBV27
DNA: TGTGCCAGCAGTTATGGAACTAGCGGCTACGAGCAGTACTTC
CDR3: CASSYGTSGYEQYF

size: NA
D: TRBD1
J: TRBJ1-2
V: TRBV7-2
DNA: TGTGCCAGCACCTTGGGACAGGGGGTCTTTGGCTACACCTTC
CDR3: CASTLGQGVFGYTF

size: NA
D: NA
J: TRBJ1-5
V: TRBV28
DNA: TGTGCCAGCAGCCGTAGCAATCAGCCCCAGCATTTT
CDR3: CASSRSNQPQHF

size: once
D: TRBD1
J: TRBJ1-2
V: TRBV6-1
DNA: TGTGCCAGCAGTGAAGCCGGCCAGGGGGCCTTTGGCTACACCTTC
CDR3: CASSEAGQGAFGYTF

size: NA
D: NA
J: TRBJ1-3
V: TRBV7-2
DNA: TGTGCCAGCAGCTTAAATCAAGGAAACACCATATATTTT
CDR3: CASSLNQGNTIYF

size: NA
D: NA
J: TRBJ1-2
V: TRBV30
DNA: TGTGCCTGGACAGTGTCGGGAGGCTACACCTTC
CDR3: CAWTVSGGYTF

size: NA
D: NA
J: TRBJ2-7
V: TRBV28
DNA: TGTGCCAGCAGTTTACCTGGGCGACCCTACGAGCAGTACTTC
CDR3: CASSLPGRPYEQYF

size: NA
D: NA
J: TRBJ1-2
V: TRBV29-1
DNA: TGCAGCGTTGCGGCCGGGGACAATGTCTACACCTTC
CDR3: CSVAAGDNVYTF

size: NA
D: TRBD1
J: TRBJ1-4
V: TRBV24-1
DNA: TGTGCCACCGGCTCCTCCGGGACAGCTAATGAAAAACTGTTTTTT
CDR3: CATGSSGTANEKLFF

size: NA
D: NA
J: TRBJ1-2
V: TRBV4-1
DNA: TGCGCCAGCAGCCAAGATGCGGAGGGCTACACCTTC
CDR3: CASSQDAEGYTF

size: NA
D: NA
J: TRBJ2-7
V: TRBV19
DNA: TGTGCCAGTAGTATCGGAGGCGGGGCCTCTTACGAGCAGTACTTC
CDR3: CASSIGGGASYEQYF

size: NA
D: NA
J: TRBJ1-2
V: TRBV6-2/TRBV6-3
DNA: TGTGCCAGCAGTTTACAGGGTAACTATGGCTACACCTTC
CDR3: CASSLQGNYGYTF

size: NA
D: TRBD1
J: TRBJ1-5
V: TRBV18
DNA: TGTGCCAGCTCACCACCTACCGGGACAGGGGGCAATCAGCCCCAGCATTTT
CDR3: CASSPPTGTGGNQPQHF

size: NA
D: NA
J: TRBJ1-2
V: TRBV7-9
DNA: TGTGCCAGCAGCTTAGGAGGCAAGATTCATGGTGGCTACACCTTC
CDR3: CASSLGGKIHGGYTF

size: NA
D: TRBD1
J: TRBJ1-5
V: TRBV2
DNA: TGTGCCAGCAGGGGGGGACAGGGACAGCCCCAGCATTTT
CDR3: CASRGGQGQPQHF

size: NA
D: TRBD1
J: TRBJ1-6
V: TRBV7-2
DNA: TGTGCCACCGCACAGGGGCTGCCTTCACCCCTCCACTTT
CDR3: CATAQGLPSPLHF

size: NA
D: NA
J: TRBJ1-1
V: TRBV18
DNA: TGTGCCAGCTCACGACAGGAAATGAACACTGAAGCTTTCTTT
CDR3: CASSRQEMNTEAFF

size: NA
D: NA
J: TRBJ1-2
V: TRBV12-3/TRBV12-4
DNA: TGTGCCAGCAGTCTCAGGTCTTCTGGCTACACCTTC
CDR3: CASSLRSSGYTF

size: NA
D: NA
J: TRBJ1-1
V: TRBV7-2
DNA: TGTGCCAGCAGCAAGACAGGTGGGGCGAACACTGAAGCTTTCTTT
CDR3: CASSKTGGANTEAFF

size: NA
D: NA
J: TRBJ1-1
V: TRBV19
DNA: TGTGCCAGTAGTACACAGCCGGGGAGGAACACTGAAGCTTTCTTT
CDR3: CASSTQPGRNTEAFF

size: NA
D: NA
J: TRBJ2-5
V: TRBV4-3
DNA: TGCGCCAGCAGCCAAGATTCCAGTCTGAAGACCCAGTACTTC
CDR3: CASSQDSSLKTQYF

size: NA
D: NA
J: TRBJ1-2
V: TRBV19
DNA: TGTGCCAGTAGTCCTCGACAGGTGCTGAACTATGGCTACACCTTC
CDR3: CASSPRQVLNYGYTF

size: NA
D: NA
J: TRBJ1-1
V: TRBV7-8
DNA: TGTGCCAGCAGCGAAGCGCTGGGTGAAGCTTTCTTT
CDR3: CASSEALGEAFF

size: NA
D: NA
J: TRBJ2-1
V: TRBV27
DNA: TGTGCCAGCAGTTCCCCCCTAGCGTATGGCTCCTACAATGAGCAGTTCTTC
CDR3: CASSSPLAYGSYNEQFF

size: NA
D: NA
J: TRBJ1-2
V: TRBV4-1
DNA: TGCGCCAGCAGCCAAACTCCCCCCCGGTCTACTAACTATGGCTACACCTTC
CDR3: CASSQTPPRSTNYGYTF

size: NA
D: TRBD1
J: TRBJ1-2
V: TRBV29-1
DNA: TGCAGCGCACATATTAGTGGCAGGGGGCTCGGCTACACCTTC
CDR3: CSAHISGRGLGYTF

size: NA
D: TRBD1
J: TRBJ1-4
V: TRBV5-1
DNA: TGCGCCAGCAGCTTCCTCGGGACAGGGGTCGAAAAACTGTTTTTT
CDR3: CASSFLGTGVEKLFF

size: NA
D: NA
J: TRBJ2-7
V: TRBV12-5
DNA: TGTGCTAGTGGTTTGGGCTACTGGAGTGGCGACGAGCAGTACTTC
CDR3: CASGLGYWSGDEQYF

size: NA
D: NA
J: TRBJ2-1
V: TRBV5-6
DNA: TGTGCCAGCAGCGCAAGCGCGGCTGGTGAGCAGTTCTTC
CDR3: CASSASAAGEQFF